The 13 T cell receptor beta chains below all came from one sample that was sequenced in a study of blood T cell repertoires in COVID-19. Method: immunoSEQ multiplex PCR; TCRdb's copy keeps in-frame clones and lacks some. The repertoire holds about 190,000 clones, with around 83% as singletons. The sample consisted of peripheral blood. The receptors shown here come from a woman of 80 years or more with acute or convalescent COVID-19.

The V and J genes are TRBV7-9 and TRBJ1-2; 7 bases are shared with TRBD1. Germline V CDR1 and CDR2: SEHNR, FQNEAQ (reference sequence). This CDR3 has 14 amino acids. Losses at the gene ends were 7 bases for V and 0 bases for J; bases not matched to a gene: 5. The CDR3 is CASTRQGSNYGYTF. The CDR3 nucleotides are TGTGCCAGCACAAGACAGGGATCTAACTATGGCTACACCTTC.

This chain connects TRBV25-1 to TRBJ2-1, with D possibly matching TRBD1 (6 bases). Germline CDR1 and CDR2: MGHDK and SYGVNS. The germline V and J ends were trimmed by 1 base and 8 bases, with 18 bases remaining between them. CDR3 length: 16 residues. The CDR3 here is CASSESWTNKGDEQFF. The CDR3 nucleotides read TGTGCCAGCAGTGAATCCTGGACCAATAAGGGGGATGAGCAGTTCTTC.

This clone was counted a few times. The chain combines TRBV12-5 with TRBJ1-2; tentative D call: TRBD1 (5 bases). Germline V lookup: CDR1 LGHNT, CDR2 FRNRAP. Trimming left V 4 bases short and J 4 bases short, with 10 bases between. The CDR3 runs to 13 residues. The CDR3 loop reads CASGSDSFYGYTF. The CDR3 nucleotides are TGTGCTAGTGGTTCTGACAGTTTCTATGGCTACACCTTC.

The V call is TRBV7-2, the J call TRBJ2-4; 15 bases map to TRBD2. Germline CDR1 SGHTA, CDR2 FQGNSA. V dropped 1 base and J dropped 0; count of bases not matched to a gene: 1. This CDR3 has 18 residues. CDR3 nucleotide sequence: TGTGCCAGCAGCTTAGGGACTAGCGGGAGGGTAGCCAAAAACATTCAGTACTTC. Translation gives CASSLGTSGRVAKNIQYF. Looking up the rest from reference TRBV7-2 and TRBJ2-4 gives the full variable domain: GAGVSQSPSNKVTEKGKDVELRCDPISGHTALYWYRQSLGQGLEFLIYFQGNSAPDKSGLPSDRFSAERTGGSVSTLTIQRTQQEDSAVYLCASSLGTSGRVAKNIQYFGAGTRLSVL.

This clone appeared a single time. This chain joins TRBV24-1 and TRBJ1-5; D is perhaps TRBD1 (5 bases). From germline, CDR1 is KGHDR and CDR2 SFDVKD. The length of the CDR3 is 15 residues. Trimming removed 3 bases from V and 5 bases from J, with 13 bases in between. CDR3 sequence: CATSDSGRGDQPQHF. The DNA for the CDR3 is TGTGCCACCAGTGATAGTGGCCGGGGGGATCAGCCCCAGCATTTT.

The chain couples TRBV7-2 to TRBJ2-6, with D tentatively TRBD2 (6 bases). The V gene's germline CDR1 is SGHTA and CDR2 FQGNSA. V lost 2 bases, J lost 4 bases, and 21 bases lay in between. The CDR3 runs 19 residues. CDR3 amino acids: CASSLNPGGIGSGANVLTF. DNA for the CDR3: TGTGCCAGCAGCTTAAACCCTGGCGGGATAGGGTCCGGGGCCAACGTCCTGACTTTC.

The rearrangement uses TRBV18 and TRBJ2-5; 11 bases map to TRBD1. The germline V gene has CDR1 KGHSH and CDR2 LQKENI. This CDR3 has 18 amino acids. V trimming: 0 bases; J trimming: 2 bases; junction bases outside the gene matches: 8. As DNA, the CDR3 is TGTGCCAGCTCACCACCGCGGGGGACAGGGGGAGTTCAAGAGACCCAGTACTTC. Its translation: CASSPPRGTGGVQETQYF.

CDR3 in amino acids: CAWSVRASNQPQHF. In DNA, the CDR3 is TGTGCCTGGAGTGTCAGGGCTAGCAATCAGCCCCAGCATTTT. The rearrangement uses TRBV30 and TRBJ1-5, with D possibly being TRBD1 (5 bases). Trimming left V 0 bases short and J 0 bases short, with 6 bases between. The CDR3 consists of 14 residues. Germline CDR1 and CDR2: GTSNPN and SVGIG (reference sequence).

V is TRBV7-6 and J is TRBJ1-3, with 10 bases that match TRBD1. CDR1 and CDR2 from the germline V gene are SGHVS and FNYEAQ. Trimming at V came to 5 bases and at J to 2 bases, leaving 3 bases not matched to a gene. This CDR3 contains 15 residues. Here the CDR3 DNA reads TGTGCCAGCAGCGCGGGACAGGGGCCTGGAAACACCATATATTTT. Its translation: CASSAGQGPGNTIYF.

This clone was seen a few times. This chain uses TRBV19 with TRBJ1-1, with D perhaps matching TRBD1 (6 bases). The V gene lost 6 bases and the J gene lost 1 base, with 9 bases spanning the gap. This CDR3 region has 13 residues. Germline CDR1 is LNHDA and CDR2 is SQIVND (reference sequence). The CDR3 region has the DNA TGTGCCAGTAGGGACAGCACGAACACTGAAGCTTTCTTT. Translating it yields CASRDSTNTEAFF.

CDR3 DNA: TGTGCTAGTGGGAGGGAAGGGACCCAGTACTTC. It codes for CASGREGTQYF. The rearrangement links TRBV12-5 to TRBJ2-5, with TRBD2 as a possible D gene (5 bases). The germline V gene encodes CDR1 LGHNT and CDR2 FRNRAP. The CDR3 totals 11 residues. The V end was cut by 6 bases, the J end by 7 bases, with 9 bases between. Looking up the rest from reference TRBV12-5 and TRBJ2-5 gives the full variable domain: DARVTQTPRHKVTEMGQEVTMRCQPILGHNTVFWYRQTMMQGLELLAYFRNRAPLDDSGMPKDRFSAEMPDATLATLKIQPSEPRDSAVYFCASGREGTQYFGPGTRLLVL.

The DNA for the CDR3 is TGTGCCATCATGTGGGGTCCGGAGGGGACAGCCTACTTC. This codes for CAIMWGPEGTAYF. The V and J genes are TRBV10-3 and TRBJ2-7, with TRBD1 as a possible D gene (7 bases). V shed 7 bases and J shed 13 bases, with 23 bases lying between them. This CDR3 is built from 13 residues. Per the germline V gene, CDR1 is ENHRY and CDR2 is SYGVKD.

This chain links TRBV27 with TRBJ2-3, with 12 bases matching TRBD2. The J segment lost 0 bases and the V segment lost 6 bases, leaving 13 bases of the junction unmatched. The CDR3 extends over 19 amino acids. Germline values: CDR1 MNHEY, CDR2 SMNVEV (reference sequence). CDR3 nucleotides: TGTGCCAGCAGGAAACTACACTCCGGACTAGCGGGAAGCACAGATACGCAGTATTTT. This encodes CASRKLHSGLAGSTDTQYF.